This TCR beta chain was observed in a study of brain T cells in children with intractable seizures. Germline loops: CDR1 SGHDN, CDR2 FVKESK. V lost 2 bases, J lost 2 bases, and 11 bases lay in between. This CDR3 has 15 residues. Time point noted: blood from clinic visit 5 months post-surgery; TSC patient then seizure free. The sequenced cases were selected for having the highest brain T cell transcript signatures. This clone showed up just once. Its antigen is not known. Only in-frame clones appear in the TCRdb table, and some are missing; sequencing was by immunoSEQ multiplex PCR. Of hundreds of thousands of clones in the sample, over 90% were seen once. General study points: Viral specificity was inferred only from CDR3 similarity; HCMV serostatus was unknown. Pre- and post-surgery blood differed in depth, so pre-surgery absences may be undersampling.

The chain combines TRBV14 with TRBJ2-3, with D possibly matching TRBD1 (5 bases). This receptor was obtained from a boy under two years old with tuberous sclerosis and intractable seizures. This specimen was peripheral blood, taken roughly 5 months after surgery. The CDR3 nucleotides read TGTGCCAGCAGCCAACAGGGAACTTTCACAGATACGCAGTATTTT. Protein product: CASSQQGTFTDTQYF.